Below, 28 T cell receptor beta chains from the same sample are listed, as sequenced in a study of OX40 agonist ivuxolimab in advanced cancers. This table comes from immunoSEQ multiplex PCR, and its TCRdb copy is limited to in-frame clones, with some not included. The sample records under 80,000 clones, 85% to 90% being singletons. The source material was CD4+ or CD8+ T cells sorted from blood, sampled in a trial of the OX40 agonist ivuxolimab. Receptors were obtained from an adult with an advanced solid tumor such as melanoma, head and neck, liver or kidney cancer.

This chain joins TRBV6-6 and TRBJ2-5; D is possibly TRBD1 or TRBD2 (5 bases each). V lost 5 bases and J 7 bases, leaving 14 bases between the germline ends. CDR3 size: 13 residues. The V gene's germline CDR1 is MNHNY and CDR2 SVGAGI (reference sequence). CDR3 loop: CASSLSGAGTQYF. The CDR3 coding sequence is TGTGCCAGCAGTCTCTCCGGGGCAGGGACCCAGTACTTC.

The rearrangement joins TRBV5-1 to TRBJ2-5, with TRBD1 identical over 11 bases. Germline V gene lookup returns CDR1 SGHRS and CDR2 YFSETQ. Germline trimming cut 4 bases from V and 5 bases from J; bases unmatched to any gene: 4. CDR3 size: 14 residues. CDR3 sequence (DNA): TGCGCCAGCAGCCCGGACAGGGGGCTCGAGACCCAGTACTTC. This translates into CASSPDRGLETQYF.

The chain combines TRBV14 with TRBJ2-3; 14 bases are a match to TRBD2. From germline, CDR1 is SGHDN and CDR2 FVKESK. V trimming: 10 bases; J trimming: 7 bases; junction bases outside the gene matches: 22. The length of the CDR3 is 19 residues. The chain's CDR3 is CAIPDGTQGTSGSRNTQYF. The CDR3 DNA reads TGTGCCATCCCCGACGGTACCCAAGGGACTAGCGGGAGCCGGAATACGCAGTATTTT.

The chain employs TRBV9 and TRBJ2-1, with TRBD2 matching 10 bases. V gave up 2 bases and J gave up 6 bases; unmatched junction bases: 2. CDR1 and CDR2 from the germline V gene are SGDLS and YYNGEE. This CDR3 has 14 residues. The CDR3 nucleotides are TGTGCCAGCAGCGTTCTAGCGGGGGTCAATGAGCAGTTCTTC. It is translated as CASSVLAGVNEQFF. Full variable domain (remainder filled in from reference TRBV9 and TRBJ2-1): DSGVTQTPKHLITATGQRVTLRCSPRSGDLSVYWYQQSLDQGLQFLIQYYNGEERAKGNILERFSAQQFPDLHSELNLSSLELGDSALYFCASSVLAGVNEQFFGPGTRLTVL.

This chain connects TRBV11-2 to TRBJ1-6, with 7 bases aligning to TRBD1. The CDR3 runs 15 residues. J gave up 10 bases and V 3 bases, and 9 bases lay outside the gene matches. CDR1 and CDR2 from the germline V gene are SGHAT and FQNNGV. This CDR3 is CASSFHRGADSPLHF. The CDR3 DNA is TGTGCCAGCAGCTTCCACAGGGGTGCCGACTCACCCCTCCACTTT.

The chain has TRBV7-2 and TRBJ2-2; D is possibly TRBD1 (6 bases). Germline V gene lookup returns CDR1 SGHTA and CDR2 FQGNSA. The CDR3 sequence is 15 residues long. V lost 4 bases, J lost 2 bases, and 11 bases lay in between. CDR3 nucleotides: TGTGCCAGCAGCTACAGGACAGCAAACACCGGGGAGCTGTTTTTT. Translating gives CASSYRTANTGELFF.

The chain carries TRBV6-5 and TRBJ1-6; D is perhaps TRBD1 (5 bases). Trimming pared 0 bases from V and 4 bases from J, leaving 7 bases between. The germline gives CDR1 MNHEY, CDR2 SVGAGI. CDR3 size: 15 residues. CDR3 DNA: TGTGCCAGCAGTTACTCATCAGGGTATAATTCACCCCTCCACTTT. It yields the protein CASSYSSGYNSPLHF.

The rearrangement links TRBV2 to TRBJ2-6; D gene uncertain. The CDR3 has 14 residues. Germline V lookup: CDR1 SNHLY, CDR2 FYNNEI. The V end lost 3 bases, the J end lost 3 bases, and 6 bases lay between the germline ends. CDR3 region: CASSDVDGANVLTF. Here the CDR3 DNA reads TGTGCCAGCAGTGACGTGGATGGGGCCAACGTCCTGACTTTC.

This clone was counted a few times. The chain employs TRBV9 and TRBJ2-5, with 10 nucleotides matching TRBD1. The CDR3 loop spans 16 amino acids. V lost 2 bases and J lost 1; bases outside the gene matches: 5. The germline V gene has CDR1 SGDLS and CDR2 YYNGEE. CDR3 protein: CASSVRDRGFQETQYF. CDR3 in DNA: TGTGCCAGCAGCGTGCGGGACAGGGGATTCCAAGAGACCCAGTACTTC.

The chain couples TRBV6-4 to TRBJ2-7; D is perhaps TRBD1 or TRBD2 (6 bases each). CDR3 length: 14 amino acids. In germline, CDR1 is MRHNA, CDR2 SNTAGT. V was pared by 6 bases and J by 2 bases, with 14 bases between. The CDR3 protein is CASRPHGGAYEQYF. In DNA, the CDR3 is TGTGCCAGCAGACCCCACGGGGGCGCCTACGAGCAGTACTTC.

The genes are TRBV6-1 and TRBJ2-2; weak D call: TRBD2 (6 bases). Looked up from germline, CDR1 is MNHNS and CDR2 is SASEGT. The V end lost 5 bases, the J end lost 6 bases, and 13 bases lay between the germline ends. The CDR3 spans 14 residues. CDR3 sequence (DNA): TGTGCCAGCAGTTTCGGGACTGACGCCGGGGAGCTGTTTTTT. It specifies CASSFGTDAGELFF.

In its sample, this clone was seen once. The CDR3 protein is CASSFELAKNIQYF. DNA of the CDR3: TGTGCCAGCAGCTTCGAACTAGCCAAAAACATTCAGTACTTC. The chain is built from TRBV7-9 and TRBJ2-4; no clear D gene. CDR1 SEHNR and CDR2 FQNEAQ come from the germline V gene (reference sequence). V lost 3 bases, J lost 0 bases, and 6 bases lay in between. The CDR3 consists of 14 residues.

The V and J genes are TRBV19 and TRBJ1-2; D unresolved. The CDR3 runs 14 residues. Germline assignment: CDR1 LNHDA and CDR2 SQIVND (reference sequence). Trimming pared 8 bases from V and 0 bases from J, leaving 13 bases between. CDR3 nucleotide sequence: TGTGCCAGTGAGAGCGGCGGTACTAACTATGGCTACACCTTC. As protein: CASESGGTNYGYTF. The full variable domain, rest sourced from reference TRBV19 and TRBJ1-2, is DGGITQSPKYLFRKEGQNVTLSCEQNLNHDAMYWYRQDPGQGLRLIYYSQIVNDFQKGDIAEGYSVSREKKESFPLTVTSAQKNPTAFYLCASESGGTNYGYTFGSGTRLTVV.

The chain recombines TRBV5-5 with TRBJ1-4; 7 bases line up with TRBD1. CDR3 length equals 15 residues. V lost 0 bases to trimming and J lost 4 bases; unmatched junction nucleotides: 3. Germline V CDR1 and CDR2: SGHKS, YYEKEE (reference sequence). CDR3 sequence reads: CASSLAQGINEKLFF. CDR3 nucleotide sequence: TGTGCCAGCAGCTTGGCACAGGGGATTAATGAAAAACTGTTTTTT.

The chain recombines TRBV4-1 with TRBJ2-1; tentative D call: TRBD1 (6 bases). Germline V gives CDR1 MGHRA, CDR2 YSYEKL. The V end lost 2 bases, the J end lost 9 bases, and 14 bases lay between the germline ends. This CDR3 spans 14 amino acids. CDR3 sequence reads: CASSQTQQGREQFF. The CDR3 DNA is TGCGCCAGCAGCCAAACCCAACAGGGACGTGAGCAGTTCTTC.

V is TRBV9 and J is TRBJ2-3; 8 bases are a match to TRBD2. The trim removed 3 bases at V and 5 bases at J, leaving 11 bases unmatched. Germline CDR1 reads SGDLS; CDR2 reads YYNGEE. This CDR3 is 16 amino acids long. The CDR3 bases are TGTGCCAGCAGCGCCTCGGGGGGGCCGAGTCGAGATACGCAGTATTTT. The encoded protein is CASSASGGPSRDTQYF.

The rearrangement joins TRBV7-2 to TRBJ2-1; 10 bases fit TRBD1. Looked up from germline, CDR1 is SGHTA and CDR2 is FQGNSA. The CDR3 runs to 15 residues. The trim removed 5 bases at V and 8 bases at J, leaving 9 bases unmatched. This chain's CDR3 is CASSRRTGGNDEQFF. CDR3 DNA: TGTGCCAGCAGCCGACGGACAGGGGGTAACGATGAGCAGTTCTTC.

This chain uses TRBV19 with TRBJ2-1; D is unclear. Germline CDR1 reads LNHDA; CDR2 reads SQIVND (reference sequence). There are 16 residues in the CDR3. Deletions cut 0 bases from V and 4 bases from J, with 13 bases between. CDR3 in amino acids: CASSIEDARRYNEQFF. As DNA, the CDR3 is TGTGCCAGTAGTATAGAGGACGCAAGGCGGTACAATGAGCAGTTCTTC.

The chain recombines TRBV11-2 with TRBJ2-5, with 11 positions matching TRBD2. V lost 6 bases and J lost 5; bases outside the gene matches: 11. CDR3 length: 16 amino acids. CDR1 SGHAT and CDR2 FQNNGV come from the germline V gene. CDR3 protein: CASRPPGLAARETQYF. CDR3 DNA: TGTGCCAGCAGACCACCGGGACTAGCGGCCCGGGAGACCCAGTACTTC.

The rearrangement links TRBV4-1 to TRBJ2-5; tentative D call: TRBD1 (5 bases). The CDR3 spans 14 residues. From germline, CDR1 is MGHRA and CDR2 YSYEKL. Trimming removed 0 bases from V and 1 base from J, with 6 bases in between. The CDR3 here is CASSQDDSQETQYF. The CDR3 bases are TGCGCCAGCAGCCAAGATGACAGCCAAGAGACCCAGTACTTC.

Details on this clone: Within the sample, other DNA sequences also encode this same CDR3. The chain employs TRBV7-3 and TRBJ2-3; D gene unclear. The V gene's germline CDR1 is SGHTA and CDR2 FQGTGA. CDR3 length: 12 amino acids. V was pared by 2 bases and J by 6 bases, with 6 bases between. CDR3 sequence: CASSLYGDTQYF. The CDR3 DNA is TGTGCCAGCAGCTTATATGGGGATACGCAGTATTTT.

The rearrangement joins TRBV18 to TRBJ2-7; TRBD1 is a possible D gene (5 bases). V was trimmed by 3 bases and J by 7 bases, leaving 22 bases between them. Germline values: CDR1 KGHSH, CDR2 LQKENI. This CDR3 is 16 amino acids long. CDR3 protein: CASSPGAEVGPREQYF. The CDR3 DNA reads TGTGCCAGCTCACCTGGGGCGGAAGTTGGACCCAGAGAGCAGTACTTC.

The chain combines TRBV5-6 with TRBJ1-6; D is possibly TRBD1 (5 bases). CDR1 SGHDT and CDR2 YYEEEE come from the germline V gene. V lost 0 bases and J 10 bases, leaving 14 bases between the germline ends. The CDR3 is made up of 15 amino acids. CDR3 DNA sequence: TGTGCCAGCAGCTTGGGGGATTTAGACAGCTCACCCCTCCACTTT. It codes for CASSLGDLDSSPLHF.

This chain uses TRBV7-3 with TRBJ1-1; D possibly corresponds to TRBD1 (6 bases). V was pared by 5 bases and J by 6 bases, with 16 bases between. The CDR3 covers 14 residues. Germline lookup yields CDR1 SGHTA and CDR2 FQGTGA. CDR3 protein: CASSRTATDPEAFF. CDR3 nucleotide sequence: TGTGCCAGCAGCAGGACAGCTACGGATCCTGAAGCTTTCTTT.

CDR3 sequence: CASSFLGGFGAFF. The CDR3 DNA is TGTGCCAGCAGTTTCTTGGGAGGGTTTGGGGCTTTCTTT. The V gene is TRBV28, the J gene TRBJ1-1; D unresolved. The CDR3 sequence is 13 residues long. The germline V gene has CDR1 MDHEN and CDR2 SYDVKM. V shed 3 bases and J shed 11 bases, with 16 bases lying between them.

V and J are TRBV7-2 and TRBJ1-4; D perhaps matches TRBD1 (5 bases). The CDR3 loop spans 15 amino acids. Germline loops: CDR1 SGHTA, CDR2 FQGNSA. V was trimmed by 3 bases and J by 9 bases, leaving 17 bases between them. The CDR3 is CASSFSPSEGKKLFF. The CDR3 nucleotides are TGTGCCAGCAGCTTTAGCCCGAGTGAGGGGAAAAAACTGTTTTTT. The full variable domain, in which reference TRBV7-2 and TRBJ1-4 provide the parts outside the CDR3, is GAGVSQSPSNKVTEKGKDVELRCDPISGHTALYWYRQSLGQGLEFLIYFQGNSAPDKSGLPSDRFSAERTGGSVSTLTIQRTQQEDSAVYLCASSFSPSEGKKLFFGSGTQLSVL.

There are a few counts of this clone. The gene calls are TRBV28 and TRBJ1-6; TRBD1 is a possible D gene (5 bases). The CDR3 sequence is 14 residues long. The V end lost 6 bases, the J end lost 10 bases, and 16 bases lay between the germline ends. The germline V gene has CDR1 MDHEN and CDR2 SYDVKM. Here the CDR3 reads CASRIRDSGSPLHF. The CDR3 DNA is TGTGCCAGCAGGATCAGGGATTCGGGATCACCCCTCCACTTT.

The chain uses TRBV5-4 and TRBJ2-1; 7 bases map to TRBD1. The CDR3 covers 15 residues. Germline CDR1 reads SGHNT; CDR2 reads YYREEE (reference sequence). The V segment lost 5 bases and the J segment 0 bases; nucleotides outside the gene matches: 5. The CDR3 DNA reads TGTGCCAGCAGACCCGGGACAGCCTCCTACAATGAGCAGTTCTTC. As protein: CASRPGTASYNEQFF.